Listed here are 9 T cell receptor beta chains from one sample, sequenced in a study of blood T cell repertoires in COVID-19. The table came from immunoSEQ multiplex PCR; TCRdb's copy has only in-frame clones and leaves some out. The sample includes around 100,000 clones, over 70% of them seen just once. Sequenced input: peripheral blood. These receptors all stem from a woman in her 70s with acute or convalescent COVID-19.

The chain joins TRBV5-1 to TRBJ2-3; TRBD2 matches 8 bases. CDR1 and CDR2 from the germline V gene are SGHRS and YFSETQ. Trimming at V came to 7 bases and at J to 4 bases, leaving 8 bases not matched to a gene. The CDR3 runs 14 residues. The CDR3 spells CASSIRGGPDTQYF. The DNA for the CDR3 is TGCGCCAGCTCGATACGGGGGGGCCCAGATACGCAGTATTTT.

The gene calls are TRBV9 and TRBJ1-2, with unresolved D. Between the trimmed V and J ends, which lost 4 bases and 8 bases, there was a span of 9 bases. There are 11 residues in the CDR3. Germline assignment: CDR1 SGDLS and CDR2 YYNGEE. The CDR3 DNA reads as TGTGCCAGCAGCCAACTAGGCGGCTACACCTTC. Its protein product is CASSQLGGYTF.

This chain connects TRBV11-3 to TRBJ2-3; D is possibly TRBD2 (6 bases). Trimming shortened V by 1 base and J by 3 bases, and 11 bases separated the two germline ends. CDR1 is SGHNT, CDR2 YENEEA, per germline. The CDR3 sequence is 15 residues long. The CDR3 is CASSLGLAATDTQYF. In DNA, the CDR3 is TGTGCCAGCAGCTTAGGGTTAGCGGCTACAGATACGCAGTATTTT.

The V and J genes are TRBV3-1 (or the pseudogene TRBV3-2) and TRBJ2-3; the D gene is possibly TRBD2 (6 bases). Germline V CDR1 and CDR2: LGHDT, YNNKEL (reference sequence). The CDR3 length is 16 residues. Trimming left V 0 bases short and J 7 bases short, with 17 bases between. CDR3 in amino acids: CASSQDVGFAGNTQYF. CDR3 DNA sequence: TGTGCCAGCAGCCAAGATGTAGGGTTCGCGGGAAATACGCAGTATTTT.

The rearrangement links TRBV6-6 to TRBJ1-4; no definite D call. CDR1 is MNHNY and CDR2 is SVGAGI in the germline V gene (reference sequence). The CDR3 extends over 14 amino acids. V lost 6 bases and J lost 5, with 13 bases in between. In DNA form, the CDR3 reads TGTGCCAGCAGGACGGACGGACTAAATGAAAAACTGTTTTTT. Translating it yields CASRTDGLNEKLFF.

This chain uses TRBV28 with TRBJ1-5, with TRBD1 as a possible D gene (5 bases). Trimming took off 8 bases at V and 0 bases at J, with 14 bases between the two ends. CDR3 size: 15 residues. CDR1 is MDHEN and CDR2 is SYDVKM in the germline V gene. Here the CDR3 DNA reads TGTGCCAGCCGTCGGACAATTTATAGCAATCAGCCCCAGCATTTT. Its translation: CASRRTIYSNQPQHF.

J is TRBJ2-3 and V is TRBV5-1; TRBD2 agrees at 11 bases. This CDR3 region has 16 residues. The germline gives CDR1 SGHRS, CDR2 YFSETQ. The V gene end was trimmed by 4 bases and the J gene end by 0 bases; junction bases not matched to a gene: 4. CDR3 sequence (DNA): TGCGCCAGCAGCCTATGGACTAGCGGGAGCACAGATACGCAGTATTTT. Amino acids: CASSLWTSGSTDTQYF.

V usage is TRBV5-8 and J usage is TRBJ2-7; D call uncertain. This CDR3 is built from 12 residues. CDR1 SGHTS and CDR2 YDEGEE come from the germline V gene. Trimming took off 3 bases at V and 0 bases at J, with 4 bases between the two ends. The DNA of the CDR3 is TGTGCCAGCAGCTCGAGCTCCTACGAGCAGTACTTC. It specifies CASSSSSYEQYF.

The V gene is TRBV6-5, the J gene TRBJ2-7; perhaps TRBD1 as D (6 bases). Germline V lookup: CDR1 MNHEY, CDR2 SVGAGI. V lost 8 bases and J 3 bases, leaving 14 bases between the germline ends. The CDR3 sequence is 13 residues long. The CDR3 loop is CASRRTVDYEQYF. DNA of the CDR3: TGTGCCAGCCGTCGGACAGTGGACTACGAGCAGTACTTC.